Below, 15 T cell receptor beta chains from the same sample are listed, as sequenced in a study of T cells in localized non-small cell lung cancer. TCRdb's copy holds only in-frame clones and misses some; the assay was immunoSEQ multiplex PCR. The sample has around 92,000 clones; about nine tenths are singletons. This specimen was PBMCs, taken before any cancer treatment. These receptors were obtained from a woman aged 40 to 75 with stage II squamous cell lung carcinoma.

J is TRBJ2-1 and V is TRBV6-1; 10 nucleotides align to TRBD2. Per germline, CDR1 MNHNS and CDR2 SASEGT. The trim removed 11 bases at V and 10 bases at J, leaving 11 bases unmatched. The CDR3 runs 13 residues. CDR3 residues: CAHDLAGEHEQFF. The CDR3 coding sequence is TGTGCCCACGATCTAGCGGGGGAGCACGAGCAGTTCTTC.

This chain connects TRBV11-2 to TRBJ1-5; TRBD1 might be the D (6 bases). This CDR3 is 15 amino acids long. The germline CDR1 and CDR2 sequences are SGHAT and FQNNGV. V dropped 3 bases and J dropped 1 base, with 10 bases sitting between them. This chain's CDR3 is CASSFTGKSNQPQHF. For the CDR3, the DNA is TGTGCCAGCAGCTTCACAGGGAAAAGCAATCAGCCCCAGCATTTT.

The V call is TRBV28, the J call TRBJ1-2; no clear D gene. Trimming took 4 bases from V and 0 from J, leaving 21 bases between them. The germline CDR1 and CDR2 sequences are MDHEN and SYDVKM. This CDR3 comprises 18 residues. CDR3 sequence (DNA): TGTGCCAGCAGTTCAAACCCTTCCTCTTTAGGGACTAACTATGGCTACACCTTC. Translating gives CASSSNPSSLGTNYGYTF.

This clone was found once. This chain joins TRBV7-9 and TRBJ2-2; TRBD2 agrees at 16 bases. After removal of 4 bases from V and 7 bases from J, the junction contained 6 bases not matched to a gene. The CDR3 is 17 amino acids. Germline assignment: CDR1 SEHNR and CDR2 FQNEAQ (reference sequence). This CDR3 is CASSSGLAGGPGGELFF. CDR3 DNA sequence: TGTGCCAGCAGCTCGGGACTAGCGGGAGGGCCAGGCGGGGAGCTGTTTTTT.

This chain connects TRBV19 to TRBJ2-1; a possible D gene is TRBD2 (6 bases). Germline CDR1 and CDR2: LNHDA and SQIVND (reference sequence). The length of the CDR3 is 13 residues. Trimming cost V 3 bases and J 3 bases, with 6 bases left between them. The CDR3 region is CASSMRGYNEQFF. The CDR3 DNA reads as TGTGCCAGTAGTATGCGGGGCTACAATGAGCAGTTCTTC.

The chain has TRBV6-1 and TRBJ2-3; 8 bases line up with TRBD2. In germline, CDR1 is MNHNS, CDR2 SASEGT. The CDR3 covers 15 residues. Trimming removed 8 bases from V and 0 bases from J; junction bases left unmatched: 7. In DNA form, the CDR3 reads TGTGCCAGCCGGAGGCGGGGGGAAAGCACAGATACGCAGTATTTT. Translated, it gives CASRRRGESTDTQYF.

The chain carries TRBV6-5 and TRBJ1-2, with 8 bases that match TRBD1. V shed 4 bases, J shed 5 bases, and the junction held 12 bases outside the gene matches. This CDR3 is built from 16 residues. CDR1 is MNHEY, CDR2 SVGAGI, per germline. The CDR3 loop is CASSFNARGHGYGYTF. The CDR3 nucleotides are TGTGCCAGCAGTTTCAACGCCAGGGGGCACGGGTATGGCTACACCTTC.

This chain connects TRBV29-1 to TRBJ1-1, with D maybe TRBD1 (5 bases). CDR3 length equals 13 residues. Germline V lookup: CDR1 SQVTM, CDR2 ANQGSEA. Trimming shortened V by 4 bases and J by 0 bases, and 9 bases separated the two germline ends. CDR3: CSVGPGLNTEAFF. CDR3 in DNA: TGCAGCGTTGGGCCAGGGTTGAACACTGAAGCTTTCTTT.

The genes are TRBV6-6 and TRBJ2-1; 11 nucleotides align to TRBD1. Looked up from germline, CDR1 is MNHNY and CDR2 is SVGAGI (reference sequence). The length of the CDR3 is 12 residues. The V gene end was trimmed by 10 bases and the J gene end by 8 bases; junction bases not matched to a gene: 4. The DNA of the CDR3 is TGTGCCACCAGGACAGGGGGCGATGAGCAGTTCTTC. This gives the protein CATRTGGDEQFF.

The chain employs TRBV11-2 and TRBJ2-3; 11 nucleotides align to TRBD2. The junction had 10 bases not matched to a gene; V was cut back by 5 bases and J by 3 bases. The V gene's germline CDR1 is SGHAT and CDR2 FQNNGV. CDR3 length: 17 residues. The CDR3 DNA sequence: TGTGCCAGCAGCGAAACCCGACTAGCGGGGCTAACAGATACGCAGTATTTT. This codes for CASSETRLAGLTDTQYF.

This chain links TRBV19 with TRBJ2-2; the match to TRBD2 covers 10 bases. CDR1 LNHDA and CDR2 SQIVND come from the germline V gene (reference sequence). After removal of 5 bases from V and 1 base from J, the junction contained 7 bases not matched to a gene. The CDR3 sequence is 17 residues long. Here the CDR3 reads CASSYSSGGVNTGELFF. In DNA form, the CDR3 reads TGTGCCAGTAGTTACTCTAGCGGGGGAGTGAACACCGGGGAGCTGTTTTTT.

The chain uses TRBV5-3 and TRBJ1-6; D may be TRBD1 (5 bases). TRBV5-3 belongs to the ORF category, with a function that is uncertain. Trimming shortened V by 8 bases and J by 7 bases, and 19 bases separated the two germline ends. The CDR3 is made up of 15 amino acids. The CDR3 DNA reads TGTGCCAGTTTTTCCGGGACGGGAAACAATTCACCCCTCCACTTT. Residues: CASFSGTGNNSPLHF.

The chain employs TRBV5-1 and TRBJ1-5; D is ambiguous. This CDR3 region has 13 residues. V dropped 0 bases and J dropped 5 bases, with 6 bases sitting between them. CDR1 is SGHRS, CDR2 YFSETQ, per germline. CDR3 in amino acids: CASSLGQYQPQHF. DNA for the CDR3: TGCGCCAGCAGCTTGGGGCAGTATCAGCCCCAGCATTTT.

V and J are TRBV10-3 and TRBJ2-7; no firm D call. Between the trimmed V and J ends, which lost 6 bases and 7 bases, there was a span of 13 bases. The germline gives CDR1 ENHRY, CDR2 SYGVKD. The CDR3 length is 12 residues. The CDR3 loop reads CAISSTVTEQYF. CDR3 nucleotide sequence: TGTGCCATCAGCTCGACGGTGACGGAGCAGTACTTC.

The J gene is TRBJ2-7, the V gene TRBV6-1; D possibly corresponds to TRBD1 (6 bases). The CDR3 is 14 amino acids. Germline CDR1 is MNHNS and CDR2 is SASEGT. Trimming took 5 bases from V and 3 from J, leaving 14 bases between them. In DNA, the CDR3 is TGTGCCAGCAGTCCCAAGACAGGTCTCTACGAGCAGTACTTC. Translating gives CASSPKTGLYEQYF.